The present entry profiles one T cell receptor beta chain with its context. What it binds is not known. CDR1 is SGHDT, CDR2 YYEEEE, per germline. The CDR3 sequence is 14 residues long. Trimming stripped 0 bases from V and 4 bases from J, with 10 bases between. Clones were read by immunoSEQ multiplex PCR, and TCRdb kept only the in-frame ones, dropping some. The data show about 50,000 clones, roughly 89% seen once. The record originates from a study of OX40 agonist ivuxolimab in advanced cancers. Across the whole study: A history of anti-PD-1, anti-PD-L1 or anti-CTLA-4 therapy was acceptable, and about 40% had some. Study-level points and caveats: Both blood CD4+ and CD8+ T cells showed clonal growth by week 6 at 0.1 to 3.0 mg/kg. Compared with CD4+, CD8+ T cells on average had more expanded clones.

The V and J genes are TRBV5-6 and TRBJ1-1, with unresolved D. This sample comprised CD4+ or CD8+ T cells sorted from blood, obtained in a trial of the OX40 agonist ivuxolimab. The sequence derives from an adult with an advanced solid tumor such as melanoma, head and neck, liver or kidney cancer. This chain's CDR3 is CASSLEVGITEAFF. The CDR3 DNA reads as TGTGCCAGCAGCTTGGAAGTGGGAATCACTGAAGCTTTCTTT.